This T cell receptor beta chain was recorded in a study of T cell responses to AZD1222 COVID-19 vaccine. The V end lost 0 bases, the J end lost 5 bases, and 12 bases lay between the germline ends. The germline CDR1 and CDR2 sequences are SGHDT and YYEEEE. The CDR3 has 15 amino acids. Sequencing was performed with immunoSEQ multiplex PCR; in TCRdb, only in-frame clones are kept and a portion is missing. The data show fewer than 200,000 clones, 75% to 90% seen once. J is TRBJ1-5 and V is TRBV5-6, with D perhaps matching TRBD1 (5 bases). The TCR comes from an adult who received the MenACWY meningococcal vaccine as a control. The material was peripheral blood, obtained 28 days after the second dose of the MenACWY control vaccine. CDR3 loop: CASSLGGRLDQPQHF. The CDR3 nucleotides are TGTGCCAGCAGCTTGGGGGGGAGGCTTGATCAGCCCCAGCATTTT.